The 27 T cell receptor beta chains below were found in one sample sequenced in a study of blood T cell repertoires in COVID-19. TCRdb's copy holds only in-frame clones and misses some; the assay was immunoSEQ multiplex PCR. In the table there are approximately 300,000 clones, roughly 90% of which are singletons. The sequenced material came from PBMCs or T cells enriched from blood (not recorded which). These receptors originate from a man in his 60s who had recovered from COVID-19.

The CDR3 sequence: CASSYWTSGMGEQFF. The CDR3, as DNA: TGTGCCAGCAGCTACTGGACTAGCGGGATGGGTGAGCAGTTCTTC. This chain links TRBV5-4 with TRBJ2-1, with 12 bases identical to TRBD2. This CDR3 region has 15 residues. J was trimmed by 9 bases and V by 3 bases; bases with no gene match: 7. Germline values: CDR1 SGHNT, CDR2 YYREEE (reference sequence).

This chain joins TRBV18 and TRBJ2-6; TRBD1 might be the D (6 bases). Trimming pared 1 base from V and 4 bases from J, leaving 17 bases between. CDR1 and CDR2 from the germline V gene are KGHSH and LQKENI. This CDR3 has 18 residues. The CDR3 nucleotides are TGTGCCAGCTCACCACTCCCTCCTACAGGGACCGGGGCCAACGTCCTGACTTTC. Translation gives CASSPLPPTGTGANVLTF.

The V gene is TRBV9, the J gene TRBJ2-3; D call uncertain. The V gene lost 3 bases and the J gene lost 2 bases, with 13 bases spanning the gap. This CDR3 has 15 amino acids. The V gene's germline CDR1 is SGDLS and CDR2 YYNGEE. CDR3 DNA: TGTGCCAGCAGCGAGGCAGGTAGATCCACAGATACGCAGTATTTT. Amino acids: CASSEAGRSTDTQYF.

V gene TRBV6-5 combines with J gene TRBJ1-5; 8 bases are shared with TRBD1. The CDR3 is 15 residues long. Germline V gene data show CDR1 as MNHEY and CDR2 as SVGAGI. J was trimmed by 3 bases and V by 9 bases; bases with no gene match: 10. CDR3 residues: CASRQGAGNNQPQHF. The CDR3 nucleotides are TGTGCCAGTCGTCAGGGGGCAGGGAACAATCAGCCCCAGCATTTT.

The CDR3: CASSWDRDGTEAFF. The CDR3 DNA reads TGTGCCAGCAGCTGGGACAGGGACGGGACTGAAGCTTTCTTT. The V and J genes are TRBV5-6 and TRBJ1-1, with TRBD1 matching 9 bases. From germline, CDR1 is SGHDT and CDR2 YYEEEE. The CDR3 loop spans 14 amino acids. V lost 3 bases to trimming and J lost 5 bases; unmatched junction nucleotides: 5. Combining the CDR3 with reference TRBV5-6 and TRBJ1-1 gives the whole variable domain DAGVTQSPTHLIKTRGQQVTLRCSPKSGHDTVSWYQQALGQGPQFIFQYYEEEERQRGNFPDRFSGHQFPNYSSELNVNALLLGDSALYLCASSWDRDGTEAFFGQGTRLTVV.

This chain joins TRBV5-8 and TRBJ2-3; weak D call: TRBD1 (5 bases). V lost 0 bases to trimming and J lost 10 bases, with 12 bases between them. CDR1 SGHTS and CDR2 YDEGEE come from the germline V gene. CDR3 length: 13 residues. In DNA, the CDR3 is TGTGCCAGCAGCTTGGGGACAAACATTGCGCAGTATTTT. It encodes CASSLGTNIAQYF.

The chain employs TRBV5-4 and TRBJ2-7, with a possible D match to TRBD2 (6 bases). CDR3 length equals 15 residues. Germline V gives CDR1 SGHNT, CDR2 YYREEE (reference sequence). Trimming took 0 bases from V and 4 from J, leaving 14 bases between them. The CDR3 here is CASSLEAGGAYEQYF. CDR3 nucleotide sequence: TGTGCCAGCAGCTTGGAAGCGGGCGGTGCGTACGAGCAGTACTTC.

The CDR3 protein is CASSSQGTSGNTIYF. The CDR3 bases are TGTGCCAGCAGCTCACAGGGTACTTCTGGAAACACCATATATTTT. The chain joins TRBV7-6 to TRBJ1-3, with D possibly TRBD1 on 6 matching bases. Germline V gives CDR1 SGHVS, CDR2 FNYEAQ. Trimming pared 4 bases from V and 1 base from J, leaving 11 bases between. The CDR3 is made up of 15 amino acids. Variable domain in full (rest from reference TRBV7-6 and TRBJ1-3): GAGVSQSPRYKVTKRGQDVALRCDPISGHVSLYWYRQALGQGPEFLTYFNYEAQQDKSGLPNDRFSAERPEGSISTLTIQRTEQRDSAMYRCASSSQGTSGNTIYFGEGSWLTVV.

V and J are TRBV6-5 and TRBJ1-5, with 7 bases aligning to TRBD1. The CDR3 extends over 13 amino acids. CDR1 is MNHEY and CDR2 is SVGAGI in the germline V gene. V lost 5 bases, J lost 6 bases, and 4 bases stayed unmatched. CDR3 sequence reads: CASSPDRVQPQHF. Here the CDR3 DNA reads TGTGCCAGCAGTCCCGACAGGGTTCAGCCCCAGCATTTT.

This chain connects TRBV30 to TRBJ2-4, with 8 positions matching TRBD1. This CDR3 is built from 14 residues. Germline lookup yields CDR1 GTSNPN and CDR2 SVGIG (reference sequence). The junction had 8 bases not matched to a gene; V was cut back by 2 bases and J by 8 bases. DNA for the CDR3: TGTGCCTGGAGTACTGGACAGGGAGGCGACATTCAGTACTTC. It encodes CAWSTGQGGDIQYF.

The V call is TRBV15, the J call TRBJ2-3, with 10 bases identical to TRBD1. CDR1 LNHNV and CDR2 YYDKDF come from the germline V gene (reference sequence). Trimming took 1 base from V and 13 from J; bases not matched to a gene: 8. The CDR3 loop spans 14 amino acids. This CDR3 reads CATSRGIGQGVKYF. CDR3 coding DNA: TGTGCCACCAGCAGAGGGATTGGACAGGGGGTGAAGTATTTT.

The chain links TRBV9 to TRBJ2-5; D remains unclear. Between the trimmed V and J ends, which lost 0 bases and 5 bases, there was a span of 14 bases. The CDR3 runs 15 residues. Germline V CDR1 and CDR2: SGDLS, YYNGEE. The CDR3 protein is CASSVGRRGSETQYF. CDR3 coding DNA: TGTGCCAGCAGCGTAGGGCGTCGAGGTTCGGAGACCCAGTACTTC.

This chain connects TRBV6-6 to TRBJ1-5; D is unresolved. Germline CDR1 MNHNY, CDR2 SVGAGI (reference sequence). The CDR3 runs 13 residues. Trimming removed 6 bases from V and 11 bases from J, with 17 bases in between. CDR3 nucleotide sequence: TGTGCCAGCAGCCCTACCCTGGACGGGGCCCAGCATTTT. It is translated as CASSPTLDGAQHF.

V and J are TRBV19 and TRBJ1-2; a weak D match, TRBD1 (6 bases). The CDR3 is made up of 13 amino acids. Germline CDR1 is LNHDA and CDR2 is SQIVND (reference sequence). Trimming stripped 3 bases from V and 3 bases from J, with 8 bases between. CDR3 in DNA: TGTGCCAGTAGTATGACAGGCGACTATGGCTACACCTTC. It specifies CASSMTGDYGYTF.

J is TRBJ2-1 and V is TRBV7-9; tentative D call: TRBD1 (5 bases). CDR3 length: 13 residues. V lost 10 bases and J lost 2, with 12 bases in between. Germline CDR1 is SEHNR and CDR2 is FQNEAQ (reference sequence). CDR3 region: CATGQAAYNEQFF. The CDR3 DNA reads TGTGCCACCGGACAAGCCGCCTACAATGAGCAGTTCTTC.

V usage is TRBV11-2 and J usage is TRBJ1-2; weak D call: TRBD1 (6 bases). This CDR3 spans 14 amino acids. Deletions cut 4 bases from V and 2 bases from J, with 11 bases between. Germline CDR1 is SGHAT and CDR2 is FQNNGV. DNA for the CDR3: TGTGCCAGCAGCTCGGACAGAACAAACTATGGCTACACCTTC. Amino acids: CASSSDRTNYGYTF.

The DNA for the CDR3 is TGTGCCAGGGATCAAGGGGGCATCCAAGAGACCCAGTACTTC. It is translated as CARDQGGIQETQYF. This chain connects TRBV19 to TRBJ2-5, with TRBD1 matching 7 bases. This CDR3 contains 14 residues. After removal of 9 bases from V and 1 base from J, the junction contained 8 bases not matched to a gene. In germline, CDR1 is LNHDA, CDR2 SQIVND (reference sequence).

CDR3 sequence (DNA): TGTGCCAGCAGCCTAACCGACTATACCTACAATGAGCAGTTCTTC. As protein: CASSLTDYTYNEQFF. The J gene is TRBJ2-1, the V gene TRBV3-1 (or the pseudogene TRBV3-2); a weak D match, TRBD2 (5 bases). The CDR3 runs to 15 residues. The V end was cut by 4 bases, the J end by 2 bases, with 12 bases between. Germline V gene lookup returns CDR1 LGHDT and CDR2 YNNKEL (reference sequence).

This clone was seen only once. The genes are TRBV5-4 and TRBJ2-7, with TRBD1 as a possible D gene (5 bases). CDR1 SGHNT and CDR2 YYREEE come from the germline V gene (reference sequence). The CDR3 contains 14 residues. Trimming shortened V by 4 bases and J by 0 bases, and 11 bases separated the two germline ends. CDR3 DNA: TGTGCCAGCAGCGCTACAGGTAGCTCCTACGAGCAGTACTTC. Protein product: CASSATGSSYEQYF.

V gene TRBV3-1 (or the pseudogene TRBV3-2) combines with J gene TRBJ1-6; possible D gene TRBD1, 5 bases. The germline V and J ends were trimmed by 4 bases and 7 bases, with 11 bases remaining between them. CDR1 is LGHDT, CDR2 YNNKEL, per germline (reference sequence). The CDR3 extends over 14 amino acids. The CDR3 DNA reads as TGTGCCAGCAGCCGTCAGGGTGGGAATTCACCCCTCCACTTT. Residues: CASSRQGGNSPLHF.

The gene calls are TRBV19 and TRBJ1-5; D is undetermined. CDR1 LNHDA and CDR2 SQIVND come from the germline V gene (reference sequence). V lost 3 bases and J 0 bases, leaving 9 bases between the germline ends. CDR3 length equals 15 residues. The CDR3 DNA sequence: TGTGCCAGTAGTATTCGGGATTATAGCAATCAGCCCCAGCATTTT. Its protein product is CASSIRDYSNQPQHF.

The V call is TRBV9, the J call TRBJ2-5; D possibly corresponds to TRBD2 (6 bases). The V and J ends lost 0 bases and 5 bases respectively, with 11 bases between them. CDR1 is SGDLS, CDR2 YYNGEE, per germline. This CDR3 contains 14 residues. CDR3 region: CASSVGGGRETQYF. CDR3 DNA: TGTGCCAGCAGCGTAGGCGGTGGGAGGGAGACCCAGTACTTC.

J is TRBJ1-2 and V is TRBV4-1, with D hard to call. The CDR3 runs to 15 residues. V was cut by 4 bases and J by 4 bases, with 16 bases left in between. Germline CDR1 MGHRA, CDR2 YSYEKL. The CDR3 protein is CASSLDPLGGYGYTF. CDR3 coding DNA: TGCGCCAGCAGCCTTGATCCCTTGGGAGGCTATGGCTACACCTTC.

The rearrangement uses TRBV4-1 and TRBJ1-1; D not certain. CDR1 MGHRA and CDR2 YSYEKL come from the germline V gene. Trimming shortened V by 1 base and J by 0 bases, and 9 bases separated the two germline ends. The CDR3 is 15 amino acids. The CDR3 is CASSQGSTVNTEAFF. CDR3 nucleotides: TGCGCCAGCAGCCAAGGATCAACAGTGAACACTGAAGCTTTCTTT.

This rearrangement joins TRBV5-4 to TRBJ1-1; 9 positions match TRBD1. After removal of 5 bases from V and 0 bases from J, the junction contained 8 bases not matched to a gene. Germline V lookup: CDR1 SGHNT, CDR2 YYREEE (reference sequence). There are 16 residues in the CDR3. CDR3: CASRQTGGRMNTEAFF. DNA for the CDR3: TGTGCCAGCAGACAGACAGGGGGGCGGATGAACACTGAAGCTTTCTTT.

This chain uses TRBV7-8 with TRBJ1-5; tentatively, D is TRBD1 (5 bases). Per the germline V gene, CDR1 is SGHVS and CDR2 is FQNEAQ. Trimming removed 5 bases at V and 2 bases at J, with 10 bases between. The CDR3 length is 14 residues. This CDR3 is CASSALGGNQPQHF. CDR3 DNA sequence: TGTGCCAGCAGCGCCCTAGGGGGCAATCAGCCCCAGCATTTT.

J is TRBJ1-5 and V is TRBV6-4; tentatively, D is TRBD1 (5 bases). From germline, CDR1 is MRHNA and CDR2 SNTAGT. The CDR3 is 15 residues long. Between the trimmed V and J ends, which lost 4 bases and 4 bases, there was a span of 14 bases. This CDR3 reads CASSGGREGNQPQHF. The CDR3 region has the DNA TGTGCCAGCAGTGGGGGCAGGGAGGGGAATCAGCCCCAGCATTTT.